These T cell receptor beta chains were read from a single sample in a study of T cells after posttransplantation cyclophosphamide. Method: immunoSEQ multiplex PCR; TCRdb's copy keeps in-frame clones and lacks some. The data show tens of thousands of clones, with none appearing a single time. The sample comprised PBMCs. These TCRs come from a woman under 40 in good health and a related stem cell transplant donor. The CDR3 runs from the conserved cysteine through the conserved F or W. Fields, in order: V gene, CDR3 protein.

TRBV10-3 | CAISESPVVGNYGYTF
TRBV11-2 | CASSFRGMNTGELFF
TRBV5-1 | CASSLEAGGVISPLHF
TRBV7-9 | CASSPGQGRYTQYF
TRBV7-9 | CASSSRGGGGEQFF
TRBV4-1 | CASSQALTNTGELFF
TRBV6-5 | CASSYAAQVNTEAFF
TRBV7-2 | CASSSVGYEQYF
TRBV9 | CASSPGDRPYSNQPQHF
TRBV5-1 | CASSLAGRTSRNEQFF
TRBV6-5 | CASSRDFQADNEQFF
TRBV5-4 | CASSLAQGTTGEQYF
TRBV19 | CASSMGLATDTQYF
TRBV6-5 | CASTTDSESPLHF
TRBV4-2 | CASSQDGGAGANVLTF
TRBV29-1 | CSATGGYGYTF
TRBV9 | CASSVDGAGYEQYF
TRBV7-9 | CASSEVQGANEQFF